The clone carrying this T cell receptor (beta chain) was recorded many times. The antigen remains undetermined. The record originates from a study of human T cells and chemical hapten exposure. Across the whole study: Alopecia areata, totalis or universalis affected patients who were mostly female. Broader study findings: TCRs exceeding a frequency of 1 in 1000 stayed unchanged under DPC sensitization.

The library gave individual cDNA molecules unique molecular identifiers. TCRdb processed the RACE reads anew with MiXCR; each CDR3 protein has one entry. The sample has 13,000 to 15,000 distinct CDR3 sequences, about a sixth seen once. The V gene's germline CDR1 is DFQATT and CDR2 SNEGSKA (reference sequence). The CDR3 covers 14 residues. Trimming shortened V by 3 bases and J by 0 bases, and 9 bases separated the two germline ends. Time point of the sample: patch test 1, 2 weeks after DPC sensitization. The treatment was: therapeutic diphenylcyclopropenone sensitization with weekly scalp DPC. The study enrolled 18 to 70-year-old alopecia patients suitable for DPC.

This specimen was whole blood, taken in connection with sensitization to the hapten diphenylcyclopropenone (DPC). The chain carries TRBV20-1 and TRBJ1-5; no firm D call. This sequence was found in a woman in her twenties or thirties with alopecia areata. Some clones in this sample may be carry-over from other donors' samples. The CDR3 nucleotides are TGCAGTGCTAGTCCTCGGGATAGCAATCAGCCCCAGCATTTT. This sequence encodes CSASPRDSNQPQHF.